These T cell receptor beta chains were read from a single sample in a study of blood T cell repertoires in COVID-19. Libraries were prepared by immunoSEQ multiplex PCR; TCRdb keeps only in-frame clonotypes and omits some of them. Among 85,000 or so clones listed, 86% were seen once. The source material was peripheral blood. All receptors derive from a man between 45 and 60 years old with active or convalescent COVID-19. CDR3s include the opening cysteine and the closing phenylalanine or tryptophan. A D gene is named only where the DNA matches it firmly. A clone size is listed for some rows: how often the clone was seen (once, few, many), or a class if it is expanded.

v_call: TRBV29-1; clone_size: -; j_call: TRBJ2-2; d_call: -; cdr3_nt: TGCAGCGTGGCCGACAGGAGCGCCACCGGGGAGCTGTTTTTT; cdr3_aa: CSVADRSATGELFF
v_call: TRBV28; clone_size: -; j_call: TRBJ2-7; d_call: -; cdr3_nt: TGTGCCAGCAGCCACTCCGAGCAGTACTTC; cdr3_aa: CASSHSEQYF
v_call: TRBV6-2/TRBV6-3; clone_size: -; j_call: TRBJ2-5; d_call: -; cdr3_nt: TGTGCCAGCAGTTACCCCGGGGGGCCCCAAGAGACCCAGTACTTC; cdr3_aa: CASSYPGGPQETQYF
v_call: TRBV6-6; clone_size: -; j_call: TRBJ2-2; d_call: -; cdr3_nt: TGTGCCAGCAAAAAAGGGGGTGTCGACGCCGGGGAGCTGTTTTTT; cdr3_aa: CASKKGGVDAGELFF
v_call: TRBV19; clone_size: -; j_call: TRBJ1-4; d_call: -; cdr3_nt: TGTGCCAGTAGTATGTTGGGGGGTGCAACTAATGAAAAACTGTTTTTT; cdr3_aa: CASSMLGGATNEKLFF
v_call: TRBV4-1; clone_size: -; j_call: TRBJ1-5; d_call: TRBD1; cdr3_nt: TGCGCCAGCAGCCAAGATGGGACAGTTGGAAGCAATCAGCCCCAGCATTTT; cdr3_aa: CASSQDGTVGSNQPQHF
v_call: TRBV27; clone_size: -; j_call: TRBJ2-1; d_call: TRBD2; cdr3_nt: TGTGCCAGCAGCTGGTTAGCGGGAAATTTGGGCAATGAGCAGTTCTTC; cdr3_aa: CASSWLAGNLGNEQFF
v_call: TRBV19; clone_size: once; j_call: TRBJ2-5; d_call: TRBD1; cdr3_nt: TGTGCCAGTAGTACTACAGGGGCGCAAGAGACCCAGTACTTC; cdr3_aa: CASSTTGAQETQYF
v_call: TRBV7-9; clone_size: few; j_call: TRBJ1-2; d_call: -; cdr3_nt: TGTGCCAGCAGCTTAGCTGGAGAAGAATACACCTTC; cdr3_aa: CASSLAGEEYTF
v_call: TRBV19; clone_size: -; j_call: TRBJ1-5; d_call: -; cdr3_nt: TGTGCCAGTAGTGGCCGGGACTTTAGCAATCAGCCCCAGCATTTT; cdr3_aa: CASSGRDFSNQPQHF
v_call: TRBV3-1/TRBV3-2; clone_size: -; j_call: TRBJ1-1; d_call: TRBD1; cdr3_nt: TGTGCCAGCAGCAAACGGACAGGATTGAACACTGAAGCTTTCTTT; cdr3_aa: CASSKRTGLNTEAFF
v_call: TRBV9; clone_size: -; j_call: TRBJ1-2; d_call: -; cdr3_nt: TGTGCCAGCAGCGTAGCTAGTAGAGCAGGGTCGCATGGCTACACCTTC; cdr3_aa: CASSVASRAGSHGYTF
v_call: TRBV21-1; clone_size: -; j_call: TRBJ1-2; d_call: -; cdr3_nt: TGTGCCAGCAGCAAAGATTCCCTTAGGGAGGGATATGGCTACACCTTC; cdr3_aa: CASSKDSLREGYGYTF
v_call: TRBV5-1; clone_size: once; j_call: TRBJ2-5; d_call: -; cdr3_nt: TGCGCCAGCAGCTTGCGCCAGGGTTTAGAGACCCAGTACTTC; cdr3_aa: CASSLRQGLETQYF
v_call: TRBV5-1; clone_size: once; j_call: TRBJ2-5; d_call: TRBD1; cdr3_nt: TGCGCCAGCAGCTTCGACAGGGGATCTGAGACCCAGTACTTC; cdr3_aa: CASSFDRGSETQYF
v_call: TRBV29-1; clone_size: -; j_call: TRBJ1-1; d_call: -; cdr3_nt: TGCAGCGCTGCGGGGGGGTTGAACACTGAAGCTTTCTTT; cdr3_aa: CSAAGGLNTEAFF
v_call: TRBV30; clone_size: -; j_call: TRBJ1-1; d_call: TRBD1; cdr3_nt: TGTGCCTGGACCCAGAAGGGGGCGACTGAAGCTTTCTTT; cdr3_aa: CAWTQKGATEAFF
v_call: TRBV7-8; clone_size: -; j_call: TRBJ1-5; d_call: -; cdr3_nt: TGTGCCAGCAGCTTACAAAACAATCAGCCCCAGCATTTT; cdr3_aa: CASSLQNNQPQHF
v_call: TRBV24-1; clone_size: -; j_call: TRBJ1-1; d_call: TRBD1; cdr3_nt: TGTGCCACCAGTGAGGCCCAGGGGGGCACTGAAGCTTTCTTT; cdr3_aa: CATSEAQGGTEAFF
v_call: TRBV6-1; clone_size: -; j_call: TRBJ2-7; d_call: -; cdr3_nt: TGTGCCAGCAGTGAAATACTTTCGGACATATTTACCTACGAGCAGTACTTC; cdr3_aa: CASSEILSDIFTYEQYF
v_call: TRBV7-9; clone_size: -; j_call: TRBJ2-2; d_call: TRBD1; cdr3_nt: TGTGCCAGCAGCTCAACCCTATGGGACAGGCTGACCGGGGAGCTGTTTTTT; cdr3_aa: CASSSTLWDRLTGELFF
v_call: TRBV6-5; clone_size: -; j_call: TRBJ2-3; d_call: -; cdr3_nt: TGTGCCAGCAGTCGAGCAGATACGCAGTATTTT; cdr3_aa: CASSRADTQYF
v_call: TRBV12-3/TRBV12-4; clone_size: -; j_call: TRBJ1-5; d_call: -; cdr3_nt: TGTGCCAGCAGCAGGGGATACCAGCCCCAGCATTTT; cdr3_aa: CASSRGYQPQHF
v_call: TRBV6-5; clone_size: -; j_call: TRBJ2-3; d_call: -; cdr3_nt: TGTGCCAGCAGCCAGACTAGGAGCACAGATACGCAGTATTTT; cdr3_aa: CASSQTRSTDTQYF
v_call: TRBV15; clone_size: -; j_call: TRBJ1-5; d_call: TRBD1; cdr3_nt: TGTGCCACCAGCAGAGGGGGACAGGTCAATCAGCCCCAGCATTTT; cdr3_aa: CATSRGGQVNQPQHF
v_call: TRBV19; clone_size: -; j_call: TRBJ1-2; d_call: -; cdr3_nt: TGTGCCAGTAGTAGCGCTCGACAGGCCAACTATGGCTACACCTTC; cdr3_aa: CASSSARQANYGYTF
v_call: TRBV12-3/TRBV12-4; clone_size: -; j_call: TRBJ1-1; d_call: TRBD1; cdr3_nt: TGTGCCAGCGCAGACAGGGCGAGGGCTTTCTTT; cdr3_aa: CASADRARAFF
v_call: TRBV5-1; clone_size: -; j_call: TRBJ2-3; d_call: TRBD1; cdr3_nt: TGCGCCAGCAGCTTGGTGACAGGGGAAGGGTCTAATACGCAGTATTTT; cdr3_aa: CASSLVTGEGSNTQYF
v_call: TRBV5-1; clone_size: -; j_call: TRBJ1-6; d_call: -; cdr3_nt: TGCGCCAGCAGCTTGGACAGGAGTAATTCACCCCTCCACTTT; cdr3_aa: CASSLDRSNSPLHF
v_call: TRBV2; clone_size: -; j_call: TRBJ1-4; d_call: TRBD1; cdr3_nt: TGTGCCAGCGACAGGGGTAATGAAAAACTGTTTTTT; cdr3_aa: CASDRGNEKLFF
v_call: TRBV7-9; clone_size: -; j_call: TRBJ2-4; d_call: TRBD1; cdr3_nt: TGTGCCAGCAGCTTTGGTTCCCGGGACAGGTCAGGCCTGTACTTC; cdr3_aa: CASSFGSRDRSGLYF
v_call: TRBV29-1; clone_size: -; j_call: TRBJ2-1; d_call: TRBD2; cdr3_nt: TGCAGCGTTGGGCTAGCGGGAGGTTATGAGCAGTTCTTC; cdr3_aa: CSVGLAGGYEQFF
v_call: TRBV2; clone_size: -; j_call: TRBJ1-2; d_call: -; cdr3_nt: TGTGCCAGCAGTGAGGGGCAGGGTAGCTATGGCTACACCTTC; cdr3_aa: CASSEGQGSYGYTF
v_call: TRBV29-1; clone_size: -; j_call: TRBJ1-1; d_call: -; cdr3_nt: TGCAGCGCCTACCGAACTGATGAAGCTTTCTTT; cdr3_aa: CSAYRTDEAFF
v_call: TRBV6-1; clone_size: -; j_call: TRBJ1-5; d_call: TRBD1; cdr3_nt: TGTGCCAGCAGTGATCGATGGGACAGGGTGAATAGCAATCAGCCCCAGCATTTT; cdr3_aa: CASSDRWDRVNSNQPQHF
v_call: TRBV6-5; clone_size: few; j_call: TRBJ2-2; d_call: -; cdr3_nt: TGTGCCAGCAGTTACCGTGCGAACACCGGGGAGCTGTTTTTT; cdr3_aa: CASSYRANTGELFF
v_call: TRBV5-8; clone_size: -; j_call: TRBJ1-6; d_call: TRBD1; cdr3_nt: TGTGCCAGCAGGCGAGGGACAGGGCCATCACCCCTCCACTTT; cdr3_aa: CASRRGTGPSPLHF
v_call: TRBV4-1; clone_size: -; j_call: TRBJ2-7; d_call: TRBD1; cdr3_nt: TGCGCCAGCAGCTACATGACCGGGACAGGGGAACGCGAGCAGTACTTC; cdr3_aa: CASSYMTGTGEREQYF
v_call: TRBV19; clone_size: -; j_call: TRBJ2-5; d_call: -; cdr3_nt: TGTGCCAGTAGTTGGGCTGGAGAGACCCAGTACTTC; cdr3_aa: CASSWAGETQYF
v_call: TRBV7-2; clone_size: -; j_call: TRBJ1-1; d_call: -; cdr3_nt: TGTGCCAGCACCCGTGGCCGAAAACAAGCTTTCTTT; cdr3_aa: CASTRGRKQAFF